A single sample gave rise to the 17 T cell receptor beta chains below, sequenced in a study of cytomegalovirus exposure and HLA in healthy donors. 13 Jbeta primers and 60 Vbeta primers were used for the PCR. The method was immunoSEQ multiplex PCR; TCRdb's version includes in-frame clones alone and lacks a portion of them. The table lists just over 50,000 clones. What was sequenced was PBMCs. Every receptor here comes from a woman aged 55-70 years in good health and CMV-seropositive.

V usage is TRBV5-8 and J usage is TRBJ1-1, with D perhaps TRBD1 (5 bases). Germline CDR1 SGHTS, CDR2 YDEGEE. V was shortened by 5 bases and J by 6 bases, with 23 bases between the two germline ends. The CDR3 contains 16 residues. The CDR3 DNA sequence: TGTGCCAGCAGTAACCGGGGGTCGGGTTTTGGGGCTGAAGCTTTCTTT. Translated, it gives CASSNRGSGFGAEAFF.

The rearrangement uses TRBV4-1 and TRBJ1-1; D is unresolved. V dropped 0 bases and J dropped 11 bases, with 16 bases sitting between them. Germline-derived CDR1 and CDR2 are MGHRA and YSYEKL. This CDR3 comprises 14 residues. The CDR3 spells CASSQDLTTPGAFF. The CDR3 nucleotides read TGCGCCAGCAGCCAAGATCTTACTACCCCCGGGGCTTTCTTT.

The rearrangement uses TRBV4-2 and TRBJ2-7; TRBD2 matches at 11 bases. With V trimmed by 0 bases and J by 0 bases, 4 bases remained unmatched. The CDR3 spans 17 residues. Germline V gene data show CDR1 as LGHNA and CDR2 as YNFKEQ. The CDR3 sequence is CASSQEGTSGASYEQYF. CDR3 DNA: TGTGCCAGCAGCCAAGAAGGGACTAGCGGCGCCTCCTACGAGCAGTACTTC.

This chain links TRBV15 with TRBJ1-2; 8 nucleotides align to TRBD1. V lost 0 bases to trimming and J lost 5 bases; unmatched junction nucleotides: 5. Germline V gene lookup returns CDR1 LNHNV and CDR2 YYDKDF (reference sequence). The CDR3 runs 15 residues. The CDR3 loop reads CATSRDLRDRYGYTF. CDR3 sequence (DNA): TGTGCCACCAGCAGAGATCTGCGGGACAGGTATGGCTACACCTTC.

J is TRBJ1-1 and V is TRBV28, with 10 bases fitting TRBD1. This CDR3 spans 16 amino acids. V dropped 4 bases and J dropped 0; count of bases not matched to a gene: 5. Germline V gene data show CDR1 as MDHEN and CDR2 as SYDVKM. The CDR3 coding sequence is TGTGCCAGCAGTTGGGACAGGGGAAAATTGAACACTGAAGCTTTCTTT. It specifies CASSWDRGKLNTEAFF.

The gene calls are TRBV7-8 and TRBJ2-3, with TRBD2 identical over 15 bases. From germline, CDR1 is SGHVS and CDR2 FQNEAQ. This CDR3 has 17 amino acids. The V and J ends lost 4 bases and 8 bases, in that order; junction bases with no gene match: 10. The CDR3 DNA follows: TGTGCCAGCAGCTCCAGGACTAGCGGGGGGGCTGCTACTACGCAGTATTTT. This sequence encodes CASSSRTSGGAATTQYF.

V usage is TRBV10-2 and J usage is TRBJ2-5, with D possibly TRBD2 on 6 matching bases. Germline lookup yields CDR1 WSHSY and CDR2 SAAADI. The CDR3 is 15 residues long. V lost 3 bases to trimming and J lost 0 bases, with 11 bases between them. In DNA form, the CDR3 reads TGCGCCAGCAGTGACGGGACTGCGTACCAAGAGACCCAGTACTTC. Its translation is CASSDGTAYQETQYF.

The rearrangement links TRBV7-8 to TRBJ2-7; TRBD2 is a possible D gene (7 bases). This CDR3 spans 14 amino acids. The germline gives CDR1 SGHVS, CDR2 FQNEAQ. V shed 5 bases and J shed 5 bases, with 16 bases lying between them. The DNA of the CDR3 is TGTGCCAGCAGCGGACGAGGGGGAGGGGACGAGCAGTACTTC. The encoded protein is CASSGRGGGDEQYF.

The chain couples TRBV19 to TRBJ1-1, with no clear D. CDR3 size: 13 residues. V shed 7 bases and J shed 0 bases, with 9 bases lying between them. The germline V gene encodes CDR1 LNHDA and CDR2 SQIVND (reference sequence). CDR3: CASKGRMNTEAFF. The CDR3 nucleotides are TGTGCCAGTAAAGGCAGGATGAACACTGAAGCTTTCTTT. Full variable domain (rest looked up from reference TRBV19 and TRBJ1-1): DGGITQSPKYLFRKEGQNVTLSCEQNLNHDAMYWYRQDPGQGLRLIYYSQIVNDFQKGDIAEGYSVSREKKESFPLTVTSAQKNPTAFYLCASKGRMNTEAFFGQGTRLTVV.

V is TRBV2 and J is TRBJ2-3; possibly TRBD2 for D (5 bases). The CDR3 covers 14 residues. CDR1 is SNHLY and CDR2 is FYNNEI in the germline V gene. V lost 7 bases, J lost 4 bases, and 15 bases lay in between. The CDR3 nucleotides are TGTGCCAGCACCTTCTCGGGGTCGCCAGATACGCAGTATTTT. Translation: CASTFSGSPDTQYF.

As concerns this clone: Compared with germline, one end of the junction differs, possibly owing to a read error. CDR3 in amino acids: CASQLGQGASSGDQIF. The CDR3 DNA sequence: TGCGCCAGCCAACTGGGCCAGGGGGCTTCTAGCGGGGATCAGATCTTC. The V call is TRBV5-1, the J call TRBJ2-1, with TRBD2 as a possible D gene (9 bases). CDR1 SGHRS and CDR2 YFSETQ come from the germline V gene. The CDR3 extends over 16 amino acids.

The CDR3: CASSEGLAGRTDTQYF. DNA for the CDR3: TGCGCCAGCAGTGAGGGACTAGCGGGACGCACAGATACGCAGTATTTT. The V call is TRBV10-2, the J call TRBJ2-3; 12 bases match TRBD2. The CDR3 contains 16 residues. Germline V gene lookup returns CDR1 WSHSY and CDR2 SAAADI. Germline trimming cut 2 bases from V and 1 base from J; bases unmatched to any gene: 1.

Here the CDR3 DNA reads TGTGCCAGCAGCTTTGGTACAGGGGACGCTGGAAACACCATATATTTT. It yields the protein CASSFGTGDAGNTIYF. V is TRBV11-3 and J is TRBJ1-3, with 7 nucleotides matching TRBD1. The V segment lost 3 bases and the J segment 2 bases; nucleotides outside the gene matches: 7. Germline CDR1 reads SGHNT; CDR2 reads YENEEA. The CDR3 loop spans 16 amino acids.

The chain carries TRBV6-5 and TRBJ1-3; TRBD1 agrees at 7 bases. Germline CDR1 reads MNHEY; CDR2 reads SVGAGI. There are 14 residues in the CDR3. Unmatched junction bases numbered 7, after V lost 7 bases and J lost 4 bases. CDR3 region: CASTPDRSGNTIYF. In nucleotides, the CDR3 is TGTGCCAGCACCCCGGACAGGTCCGGAAACACCATATATTTT.

The chain employs TRBV7-8 and TRBJ1-1; TRBD1 matches at 9 bases. This CDR3 has 14 amino acids. V lost 3 bases, J lost 4 bases, and 3 bases stayed unmatched. Germline-derived CDR1 and CDR2 are SGHVS and FQNEAQ. CDR3 sequence: CASSLGQGPTEAFF. The CDR3 DNA follows: TGTGCCAGCAGCTTGGGACAGGGTCCCACTGAAGCTTTCTTT.

The chain recombines TRBV28 with TRBJ2-5, with D tentatively TRBD2 (5 bases). This CDR3 has 13 amino acids. Trimming stripped 2 bases from V and 3 bases from J, with 7 bases between. The germline V gene encodes CDR1 MDHEN and CDR2 SYDVKM. The CDR3 is CASSLGSEETQYF. In DNA form, the CDR3 reads TGTGCCAGCAGTTTAGGGAGCGAAGAGACCCAGTACTTC.

V gene TRBV28 combines with J gene TRBJ1-2; 9 nucleotides agree with TRBD1. The CDR3 spans 14 residues. The junction had 2 bases not matched to a gene; V was cut back by 1 base and J by 5 bases. Germline lookup yields CDR1 MDHEN and CDR2 SYDVKM. The CDR3 nucleotides are TGTGCCAGCAGTTTATCTGACAGGGGGTATGGCTACACCTTC. It is translated as CASSLSDRGYGYTF.